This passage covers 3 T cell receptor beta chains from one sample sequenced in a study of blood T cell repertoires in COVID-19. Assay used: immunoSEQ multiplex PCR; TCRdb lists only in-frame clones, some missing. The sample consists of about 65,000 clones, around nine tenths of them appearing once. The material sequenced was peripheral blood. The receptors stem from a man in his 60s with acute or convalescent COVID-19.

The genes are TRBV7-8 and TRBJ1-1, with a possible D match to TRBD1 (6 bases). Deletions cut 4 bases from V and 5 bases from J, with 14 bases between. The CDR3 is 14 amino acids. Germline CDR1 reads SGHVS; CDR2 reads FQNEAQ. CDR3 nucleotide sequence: TGTGCCAGCAGCTACAGGGTAGGGGTGACTGAAGCTTTCTTT. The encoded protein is CASSYRVGVTEAFF. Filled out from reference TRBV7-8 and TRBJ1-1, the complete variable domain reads GAGVSQSPRYKVAKRGQDVALRCDPISGHVSLFWYQQALGQGPEFLTYFQNEAQLDKSGLPSDRFFAERPEGSVSTLKIQRTQQEDSAVYLCASSYRVGVTEAFFGQGTRLTVV.

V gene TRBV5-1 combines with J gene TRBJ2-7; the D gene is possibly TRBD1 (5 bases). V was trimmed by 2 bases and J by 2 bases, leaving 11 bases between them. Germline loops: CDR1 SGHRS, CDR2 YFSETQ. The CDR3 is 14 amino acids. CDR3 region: CASSFRRAAYEQYF. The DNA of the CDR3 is TGCGCCAGCAGCTTTCGCAGGGCAGCCTACGAGCAGTACTTC.

CDR3 protein: CASSQGAHPEQYF. CDR3 DNA: TGCGCCAGCAGCCAAGGCGCTCATCCGGAGCAGTACTTC. The chain employs TRBV4-1 and TRBJ2-7; D remains ambiguous. The CDR3 is made up of 13 amino acids. CDR1 is MGHRA, CDR2 YSYEKL, per germline. V was trimmed by 1 base and J by 7 bases, leaving 11 bases between them.